The 16 T cell receptor beta chains given below trace back to one sample, sequenced in a study of blood T cell repertoires in COVID-19. Repertoires were generated with immunoSEQ multiplex PCR, while TCRdb's copy carries only in-frame clones and drops some. The table records tens of thousands of clones, roughly 88% of them present only once. Sequenced material: peripheral blood. The receptors derive from an elderly woman with active or convalescent COVID-19.

The chain is built from TRBV6-6 and TRBJ2-2; 7 nucleotides align to TRBD1. The CDR3 is 16 residues long. Looked up from germline, CDR1 is MNHNY and CDR2 is SVGAGI (reference sequence). With 6 bases clipped from V and 2 bases from J, the junction kept 9 bases outside the gene matches. CDR3 amino acids: CASSPGTVLNTGELFF. The CDR3 nucleotides are TGTGCCAGCAGCCCCGGGACAGTCCTTAACACCGGGGAGCTGTTTTTT.

The genes are TRBV5-6 and TRBJ1-6; 10 bases match TRBD1. This CDR3 is built from 14 residues. The V and J ends lost 4 bases and 8 bases, in that order; junction bases with no gene match: 3. The germline V gene has CDR1 SGHDT and CDR2 YYEEEE. The CDR3 region is CASSPDRGHSPLHF. CDR3 in DNA: TGTGCCAGCAGCCCCGACAGGGGGCATTCACCCCTCCACTTT.

The count of this clone is one. V is TRBV6-2 or TRBV6-3 and J is TRBJ1-1; D possibly corresponds to TRBD1 (5 bases). The CDR3 runs 14 residues. Germline CDR1 MNHEY, CDR2 SVGEGT. The V and J ends lost 6 bases and 4 bases respectively, with 15 bases between them. CDR3 in DNA: TGTGCCAGCAGGTACAGGAGCCGAGGCACTGAAGCTTTCTTT. This sequence encodes CASRYRSRGTEAFF.

A few counts support this clone. The chain employs TRBV4-2 and TRBJ2-3; 12 bases are a match to TRBD1. The CDR3 sequence is 13 residues long. V trimming: 10 bases; J trimming: 5 bases; junction bases outside the gene matches: 4. The germline V gene has CDR1 LGHNA and CDR2 YNFKEQ. The CDR3 loop is CATGQGAIDTQYF. The CDR3 DNA sequence: TGTGCCACGGGACAGGGGGCAATAGATACGCAGTATTTT.

The V gene is TRBV10-3, the J gene TRBJ1-6, with D perhaps matching TRBD1 (5 bases). Trimming shortened V by 0 bases and J by 8 bases, and 14 bases separated the two germline ends. The CDR3 loop spans 16 amino acids. CDR1 and CDR2 from the germline V gene are ENHRY and SYGVKD. The CDR3: CAISESGGGRHSPLHF. The CDR3 DNA reads as TGTGCCATCAGTGAGTCTGGGGGAGGAAGACATTCACCCCTCCACTTT.

The rearrangement joins TRBV19 to TRBJ1-5; 7 bases agree with TRBD1. After removal of 6 bases from V and 3 bases from J, the junction contained 5 bases not matched to a gene. This CDR3 has 14 residues. CDR1 LNHDA and CDR2 SQIVND come from the germline V gene (reference sequence). In DNA, the CDR3 is TGTGCCAGTAGGAGGGGGCCGAACAATCAGCCCCAGCATTTT. It translates to CASRRGPNNQPQHF.

This chain uses TRBV24-1 with TRBJ2-2; possible D gene TRBD1, 5 bases. The germline V gene encodes CDR1 KGHDR and CDR2 SFDVKD. Trimming removed 7 bases at V and 2 bases at J, with 7 bases between. There are 13 residues in the CDR3. CDR3 in DNA: TGTGCCACCAGCAGGACAAACACCGGGGAGCTGTTTTTT. Translation: CATSRTNTGELFF.

The V gene is TRBV19, the J gene TRBJ2-7; D ambiguous. Germline V gene lookup returns CDR1 LNHDA and CDR2 SQIVND (reference sequence). The length of the CDR3 is 14 residues. Trimming stripped 1 base from V and 2 bases from J, with 9 bases between. The CDR3 spells CASSIGGRTYEQYF. The CDR3 DNA is TGTGCCAGTAGTATAGGTGGCCGAACCTACGAGCAGTACTTC. The whole variable domain, remainder taken from reference TRBV19 and TRBJ2-7, is DGGITQSPKYLFRKEGQNVTLSCEQNLNHDAMYWYRQDPGQGLRLIYYSQIVNDFQKGDIAEGYSVSREKKESFPLTVTSAQKNPTAFYLCASSIGGRTYEQYFGPGTRLTVT.

The chain combines TRBV24-1 with TRBJ2-2, with D tentatively TRBD1 (6 bases). V lost 3 bases to trimming and J lost 0 bases, with 19 bases between them. The CDR3 spans 19 residues. Germline CDR1 KGHDR, CDR2 SFDVKD. The DNA of the CDR3 is TGTGCCACCAGTGATCGGACAACTGGGACACCTTCGAACACCGGGGAGCTGTTTTTT. Protein: CATSDRTTGTPSNTGELFF.

The gene calls are TRBV19 and TRBJ1-5; 10 bases fit TRBD1. Germline CDR1 reads LNHDA; CDR2 reads SQIVND (reference sequence). The CDR3 sequence is 17 residues long. V was clipped by 5 bases and J by 2 bases; unmatched bases: 9. CDR3 nucleotide sequence: TGTGCCAGTAGTGGTCGGACAGGGGGTTTCCGCAATCAGCCCCAGCATTTT. Translated, it gives CASSGRTGGFRNQPQHF.

V usage is TRBV9 and J usage is TRBJ2-1; D call uncertain. This CDR3 comprises 13 residues. V lost 0 bases, J lost 9 bases, and 10 bases lay in between. Per germline, CDR1 SGDLS and CDR2 YYNGEE. The CDR3 loop reads CASSVAPTAEQFF. The CDR3 DNA reads TGTGCCAGCAGCGTAGCTCCTACCGCTGAGCAGTTCTTC.

This chain joins TRBV2 and TRBJ2-1; 10 bases map to TRBD2. J gave up 1 base and V 6 bases, and 9 bases lay outside the gene matches. This CDR3 contains 17 residues. CDR1 SNHLY and CDR2 FYNNEI come from the germline V gene. Here the CDR3 reads CASSKSWTSGSYNEQFF. CDR3 nucleotide sequence: TGTGCCAGCAGCAAAAGCTGGACTAGCGGTTCCTACAATGAGCAGTTCTTC.

V is TRBV20-1 and J is TRBJ1-1; TRBD1 might be the D (6 bases). Germline CDR1 DFQATT, CDR2 SNEGSKA (reference sequence). Trimming removed 3 bases at V and 0 bases at J, with 8 bases between. The CDR3 loop spans 13 amino acids. CDR3 residues: CSASRDMNTEAFF. DNA of the CDR3: TGCAGTGCTAGTAGGGACATGAACACTGAAGCTTTCTTT.

The chain joins TRBV29-1 to TRBJ2-7; D is perhaps TRBD1 (6 bases). This CDR3 has 12 amino acids. V gave up 6 bases and J gave up 3 bases, with 12 bases separating them. The germline CDR1 and CDR2 sequences are SQVTM and ANQGSEA. The CDR3: CSVRTALYEQYF. The DNA of the CDR3 is TGCAGCGTCCGGACAGCCCTCTACGAGCAGTACTTC.

The chain employs TRBV7-2 and TRBJ2-6; no firm D call. The CDR3 spans 15 residues. In germline, CDR1 is SGHTA, CDR2 FQGNSA. V lost 5 bases and J lost 2, with 10 bases in between. CDR3 sequence reads: CASSLQVAGANVLTF. The CDR3 DNA follows: TGTGCCAGCAGCCTTCAGGTGGCTGGGGCCAACGTCCTGACTTTC.

The chain recombines TRBV5-1 with TRBJ2-1; TRBD2 matches 12 bases. CDR3 size: 16 residues. The germline V gene encodes CDR1 SGHRS and CDR2 YFSETQ. The V segment lost 4 bases and the J segment 8 bases; nucleotides outside the gene matches: 10. The DNA for the CDR3 is TGCGCCAGCAGCATTACTAGCGGGAGGACCGCCGATGAGCAGTTCTTC. Translated, it gives CASSITSGRTADEQFF.